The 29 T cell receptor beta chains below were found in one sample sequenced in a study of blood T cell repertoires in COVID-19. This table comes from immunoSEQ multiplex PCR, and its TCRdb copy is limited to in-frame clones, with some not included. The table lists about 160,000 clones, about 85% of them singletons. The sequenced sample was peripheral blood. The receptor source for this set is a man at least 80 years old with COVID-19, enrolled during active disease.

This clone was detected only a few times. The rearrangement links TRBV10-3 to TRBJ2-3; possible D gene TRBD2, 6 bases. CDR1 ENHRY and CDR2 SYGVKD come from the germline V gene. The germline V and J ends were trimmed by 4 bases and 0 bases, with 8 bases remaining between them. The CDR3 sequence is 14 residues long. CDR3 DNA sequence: TGTGCCATCAGTGGGGAGGCTAGCACAGATACGCAGTATTTT. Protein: CAISGEASTDTQYF.

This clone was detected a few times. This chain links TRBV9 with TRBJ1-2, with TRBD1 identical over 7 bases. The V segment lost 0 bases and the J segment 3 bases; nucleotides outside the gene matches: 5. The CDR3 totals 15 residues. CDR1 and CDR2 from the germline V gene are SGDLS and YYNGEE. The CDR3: CASSVEATGHYGYTF. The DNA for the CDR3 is TGTGCCAGCAGCGTAGAGGCGACAGGGCACTATGGCTACACCTTC.

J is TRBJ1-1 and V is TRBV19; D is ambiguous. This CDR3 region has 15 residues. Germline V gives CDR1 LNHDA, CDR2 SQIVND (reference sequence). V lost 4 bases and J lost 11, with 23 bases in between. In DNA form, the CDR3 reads TGTGCCAGTAGTACTCCCCAATCGCCGAATCGAGGCGCTTTCTTT. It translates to CASSTPQSPNRGAFF. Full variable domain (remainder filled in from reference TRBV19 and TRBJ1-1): DGGITQSPKYLFRKEGQNVTLSCEQNLNHDAMYWYRQDPGQGLRLIYYSQIVNDFQKGDIAEGYSVSREKKESFPLTVTSAQKNPTAFYLCASSTPQSPNRGAFFGQGTRLTVV.

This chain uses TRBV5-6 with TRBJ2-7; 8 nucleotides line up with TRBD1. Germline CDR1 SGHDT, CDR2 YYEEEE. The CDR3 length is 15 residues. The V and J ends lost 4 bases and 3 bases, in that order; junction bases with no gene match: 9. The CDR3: CASSQWTGPHYEQYF. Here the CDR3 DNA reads TGTGCCAGCAGCCAGTGGACAGGGCCCCACTACGAGCAGTACTTC.

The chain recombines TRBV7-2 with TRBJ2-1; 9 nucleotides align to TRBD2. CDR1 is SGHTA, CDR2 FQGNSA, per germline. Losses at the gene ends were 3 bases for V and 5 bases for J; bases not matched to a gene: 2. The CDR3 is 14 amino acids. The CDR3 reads CASSFSGGNNEQFF. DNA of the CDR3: TGTGCCAGCAGCTTTAGCGGGGGCAACAATGAGCAGTTCTTC.

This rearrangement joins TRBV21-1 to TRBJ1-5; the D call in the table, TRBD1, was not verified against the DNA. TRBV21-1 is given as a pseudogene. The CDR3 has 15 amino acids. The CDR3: CASRFQGDRDQPQHF. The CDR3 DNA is TGTGCCAGCAGGTTCCAGGGGGACCGAGATCAGCCCCAGCATTTT.

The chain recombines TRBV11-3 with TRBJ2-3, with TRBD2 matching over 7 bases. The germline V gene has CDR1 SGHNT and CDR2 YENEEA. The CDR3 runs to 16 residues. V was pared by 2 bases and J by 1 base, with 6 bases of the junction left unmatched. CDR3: CASSLRGGEGTDTQYF. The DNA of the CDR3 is TGTGCCAGCAGCTTACGTGGGGGGGAAGGCACAGATACGCAGTATTTT.

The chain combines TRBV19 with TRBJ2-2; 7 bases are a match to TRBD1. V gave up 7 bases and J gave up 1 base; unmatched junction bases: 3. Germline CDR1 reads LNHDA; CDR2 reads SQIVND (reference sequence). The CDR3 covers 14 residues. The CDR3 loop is CASTWTGNTGELFF. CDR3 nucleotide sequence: TGTGCCAGTACCTGGACAGGGAACACCGGGGAGCTGTTTTTT. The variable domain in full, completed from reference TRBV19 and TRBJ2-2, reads DGGITQSPKYLFRKEGQNVTLSCEQNLNHDAMYWYRQDPGQGLRLIYYSQIVNDFQKGDIAEGYSVSREKKESFPLTVTSAQKNPTAFYLCASTWTGNTGELFFGEGSRLTVL.

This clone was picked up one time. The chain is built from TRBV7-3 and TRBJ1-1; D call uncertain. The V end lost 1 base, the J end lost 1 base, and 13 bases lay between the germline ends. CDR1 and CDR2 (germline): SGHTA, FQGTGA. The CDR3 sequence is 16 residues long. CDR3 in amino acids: CASSLMGREPNTEAFF. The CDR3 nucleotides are TGTGCCAGCAGCTTAATGGGGAGGGAGCCGAACACTGAAGCTTTCTTT.

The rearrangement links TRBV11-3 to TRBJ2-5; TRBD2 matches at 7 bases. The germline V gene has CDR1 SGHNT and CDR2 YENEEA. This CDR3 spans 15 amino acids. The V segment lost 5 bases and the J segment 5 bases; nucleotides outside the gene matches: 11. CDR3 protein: CASSPGTTERETQYF. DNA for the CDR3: TGTGCCAGCAGCCCAGGGACTACCGAAAGGGAGACCCAGTACTTC.

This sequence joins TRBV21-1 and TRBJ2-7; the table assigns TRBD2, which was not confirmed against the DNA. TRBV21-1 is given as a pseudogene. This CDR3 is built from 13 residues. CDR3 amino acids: CASSKARKNEQYF. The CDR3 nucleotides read TGTGCCAGCAGCAAAGCGCGGAAGAACGAGCAGTACTTC.

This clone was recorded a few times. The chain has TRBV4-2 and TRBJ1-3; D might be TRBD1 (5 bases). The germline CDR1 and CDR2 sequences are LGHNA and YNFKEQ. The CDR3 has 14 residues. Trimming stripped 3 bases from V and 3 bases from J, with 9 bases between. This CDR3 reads CASSQQGFGNTIYF. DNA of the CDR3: TGTGCCAGCAGCCAGCAGGGTTTTGGAAACACCATATATTTT.

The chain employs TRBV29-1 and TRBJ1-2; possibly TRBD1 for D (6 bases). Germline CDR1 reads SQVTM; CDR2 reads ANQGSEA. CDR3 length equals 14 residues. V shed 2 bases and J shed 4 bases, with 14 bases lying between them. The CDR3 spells CSVEFTGLSYGYTF. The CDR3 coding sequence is TGCAGCGTTGAATTTACAGGGCTCTCCTATGGCTACACCTTC.

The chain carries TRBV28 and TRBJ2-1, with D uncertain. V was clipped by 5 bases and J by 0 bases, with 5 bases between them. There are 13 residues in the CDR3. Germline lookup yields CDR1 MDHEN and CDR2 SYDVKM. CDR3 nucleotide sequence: TGTGCCAGCAGTCCCATCTCCTACAATGAGCAGTTCTTC. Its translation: CASSPISYNEQFF.

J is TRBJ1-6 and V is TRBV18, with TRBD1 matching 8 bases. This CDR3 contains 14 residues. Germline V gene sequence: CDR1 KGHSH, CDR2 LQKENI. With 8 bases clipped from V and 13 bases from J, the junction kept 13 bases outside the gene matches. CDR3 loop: CASQRDRGPLPLHF. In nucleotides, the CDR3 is TGTGCCAGCCAAAGAGACAGGGGCCCGTTGCCCCTCCACTTT.

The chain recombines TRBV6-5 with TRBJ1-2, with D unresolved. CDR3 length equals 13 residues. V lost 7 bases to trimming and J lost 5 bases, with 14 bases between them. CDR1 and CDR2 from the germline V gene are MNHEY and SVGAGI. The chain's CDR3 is CASIGGPSYGYTF. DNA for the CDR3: TGTGCCAGCATAGGCGGCCCGTCGTATGGCTACACCTTC.

This CDR3 is CASSPTSGNTIYF. CDR3 DNA: TGTGCCAGCAGCCCTACCTCTGGAAACACCATATATTTT. The chain carries TRBV7-9 and TRBJ1-3; D gene unclear. The CDR3 is 13 amino acids. Deletions cut 5 bases from V and 0 bases from J, with 5 bases between. Germline CDR1 is SEHNR and CDR2 is FQNEAQ (reference sequence).

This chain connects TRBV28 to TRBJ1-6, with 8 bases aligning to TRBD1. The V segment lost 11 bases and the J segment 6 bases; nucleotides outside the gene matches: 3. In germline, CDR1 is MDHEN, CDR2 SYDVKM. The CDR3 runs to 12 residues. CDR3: CAGGQGNSPLHF. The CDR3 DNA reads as TGTGCCGGAGGACAGGGTAATTCACCCCTCCACTTT.

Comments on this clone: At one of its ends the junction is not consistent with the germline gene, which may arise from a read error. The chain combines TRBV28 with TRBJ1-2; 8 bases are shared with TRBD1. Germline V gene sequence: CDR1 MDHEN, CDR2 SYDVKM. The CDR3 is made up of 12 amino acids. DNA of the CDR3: TGTGCCAGCAGTTCCCCGGGGGGACAGGCCGACTTC. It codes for CASSSPGGQADF.

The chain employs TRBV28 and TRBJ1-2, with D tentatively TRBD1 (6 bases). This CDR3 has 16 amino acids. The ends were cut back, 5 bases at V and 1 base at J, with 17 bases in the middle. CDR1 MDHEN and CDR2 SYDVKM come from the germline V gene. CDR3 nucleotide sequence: TGTGCCAGCAGTCCTCCCCCGGACAGAATTAACTATGGCTACACCTTC. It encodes CASSPPPDRINYGYTF.

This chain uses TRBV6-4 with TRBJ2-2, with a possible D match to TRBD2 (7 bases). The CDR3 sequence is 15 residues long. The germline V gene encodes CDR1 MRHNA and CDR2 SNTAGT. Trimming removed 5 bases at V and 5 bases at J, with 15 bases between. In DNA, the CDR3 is TGTGCCAGCAGTCCGCAGGGAGGGGGTACCGGGGAGCTGTTTTTT. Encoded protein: CASSPQGGGTGELFF.

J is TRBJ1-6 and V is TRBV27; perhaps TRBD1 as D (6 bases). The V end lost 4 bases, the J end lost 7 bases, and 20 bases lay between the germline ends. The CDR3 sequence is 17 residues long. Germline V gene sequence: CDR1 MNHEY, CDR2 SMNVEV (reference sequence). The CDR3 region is CASSYLSRDIGNSPLHF. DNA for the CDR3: TGTGCCAGCAGTTATCTCAGCAGGGACATCGGGAATTCACCCCTCCACTTT.

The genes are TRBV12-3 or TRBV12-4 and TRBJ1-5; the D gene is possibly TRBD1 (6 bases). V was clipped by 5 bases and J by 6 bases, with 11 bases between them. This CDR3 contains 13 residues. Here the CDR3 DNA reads TGTGCCAGCAGTCCCGAGGGGGTTCAGCCCCAGCATTTT. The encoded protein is CASSPEGVQPQHF.

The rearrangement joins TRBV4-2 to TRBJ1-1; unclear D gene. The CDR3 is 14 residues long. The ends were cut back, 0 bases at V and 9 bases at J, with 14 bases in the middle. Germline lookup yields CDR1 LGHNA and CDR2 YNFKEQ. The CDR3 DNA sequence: TGTGCCAGCAGCCAAGACGCTGTGTGGCAGAAAGCTTTCTTT. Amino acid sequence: CASSQDAVWQKAFF.

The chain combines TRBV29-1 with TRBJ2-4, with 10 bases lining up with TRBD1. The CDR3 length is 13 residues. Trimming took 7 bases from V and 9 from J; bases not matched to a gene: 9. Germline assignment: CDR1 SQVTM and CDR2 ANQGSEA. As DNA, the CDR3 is TGCAGCGGGCAGGGACAGGGGATTGGCATTCAGTACTTC. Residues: CSGQGQGIGIQYF.

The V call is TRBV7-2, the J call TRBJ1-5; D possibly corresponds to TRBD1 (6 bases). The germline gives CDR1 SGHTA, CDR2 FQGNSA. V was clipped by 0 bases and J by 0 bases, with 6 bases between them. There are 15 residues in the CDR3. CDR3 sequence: CASSLAGGSNQPQHF. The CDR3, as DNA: TGTGCCAGCAGCTTAGCAGGGGGTAGCAATCAGCCCCAGCATTTT.

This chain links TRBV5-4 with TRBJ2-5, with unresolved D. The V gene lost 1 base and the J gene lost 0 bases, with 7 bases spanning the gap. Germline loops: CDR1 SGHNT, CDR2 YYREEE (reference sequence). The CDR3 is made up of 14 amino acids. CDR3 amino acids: CASSLKRDQETQYF. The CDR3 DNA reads TGTGCCAGCAGCTTGAAGCGAGACCAAGAGACCCAGTACTTC.

The CDR3 sequence is CASSVTGTGGYEQYF. CDR3 nucleotides: TGTGCCAGCAGCGTTACCGGGACAGGGGGCTACGAGCAGTACTTC. The rearrangement uses TRBV9 and TRBJ2-7, with 11 bases that match TRBD1. The CDR3 runs to 15 residues. With 2 bases clipped from V and 3 bases from J, the junction kept 4 bases outside the gene matches. Germline V lookup: CDR1 SGDLS, CDR2 YYNGEE.

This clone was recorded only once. The CDR3 loop reads CASSSDRAYNEQFF. DNA for the CDR3: TGCGCCAGCAGCTCGGACAGGGCCTACAATGAGCAGTTCTTC. The chain is built from TRBV5-1 and TRBJ2-1, with 8 nucleotides matching TRBD1. With V trimmed by 3 bases and J by 2 bases, 1 base remained unmatched. The germline V gene encodes CDR1 SGHRS and CDR2 YFSETQ. There are 14 residues in the CDR3.